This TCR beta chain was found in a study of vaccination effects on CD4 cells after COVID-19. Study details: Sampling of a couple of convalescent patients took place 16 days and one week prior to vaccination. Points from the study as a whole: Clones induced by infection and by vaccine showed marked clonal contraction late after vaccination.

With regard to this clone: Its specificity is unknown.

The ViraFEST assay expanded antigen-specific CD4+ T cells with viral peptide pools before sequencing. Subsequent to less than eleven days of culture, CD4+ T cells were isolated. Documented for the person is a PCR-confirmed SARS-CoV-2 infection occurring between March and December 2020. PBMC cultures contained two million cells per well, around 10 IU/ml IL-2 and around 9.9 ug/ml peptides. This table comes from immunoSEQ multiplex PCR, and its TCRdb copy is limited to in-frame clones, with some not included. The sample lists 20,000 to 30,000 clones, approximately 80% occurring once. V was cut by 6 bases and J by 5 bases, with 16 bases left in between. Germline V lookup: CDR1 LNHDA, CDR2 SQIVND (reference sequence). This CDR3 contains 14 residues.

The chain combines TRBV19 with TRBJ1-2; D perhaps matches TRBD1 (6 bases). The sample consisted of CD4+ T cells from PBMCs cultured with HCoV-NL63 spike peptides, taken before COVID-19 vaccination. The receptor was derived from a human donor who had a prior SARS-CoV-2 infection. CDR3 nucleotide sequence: TGTGCCAGTAGATCCCAATACAGGGAATATGGCTACACCTTC. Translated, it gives CASRSQYREYGYTF.